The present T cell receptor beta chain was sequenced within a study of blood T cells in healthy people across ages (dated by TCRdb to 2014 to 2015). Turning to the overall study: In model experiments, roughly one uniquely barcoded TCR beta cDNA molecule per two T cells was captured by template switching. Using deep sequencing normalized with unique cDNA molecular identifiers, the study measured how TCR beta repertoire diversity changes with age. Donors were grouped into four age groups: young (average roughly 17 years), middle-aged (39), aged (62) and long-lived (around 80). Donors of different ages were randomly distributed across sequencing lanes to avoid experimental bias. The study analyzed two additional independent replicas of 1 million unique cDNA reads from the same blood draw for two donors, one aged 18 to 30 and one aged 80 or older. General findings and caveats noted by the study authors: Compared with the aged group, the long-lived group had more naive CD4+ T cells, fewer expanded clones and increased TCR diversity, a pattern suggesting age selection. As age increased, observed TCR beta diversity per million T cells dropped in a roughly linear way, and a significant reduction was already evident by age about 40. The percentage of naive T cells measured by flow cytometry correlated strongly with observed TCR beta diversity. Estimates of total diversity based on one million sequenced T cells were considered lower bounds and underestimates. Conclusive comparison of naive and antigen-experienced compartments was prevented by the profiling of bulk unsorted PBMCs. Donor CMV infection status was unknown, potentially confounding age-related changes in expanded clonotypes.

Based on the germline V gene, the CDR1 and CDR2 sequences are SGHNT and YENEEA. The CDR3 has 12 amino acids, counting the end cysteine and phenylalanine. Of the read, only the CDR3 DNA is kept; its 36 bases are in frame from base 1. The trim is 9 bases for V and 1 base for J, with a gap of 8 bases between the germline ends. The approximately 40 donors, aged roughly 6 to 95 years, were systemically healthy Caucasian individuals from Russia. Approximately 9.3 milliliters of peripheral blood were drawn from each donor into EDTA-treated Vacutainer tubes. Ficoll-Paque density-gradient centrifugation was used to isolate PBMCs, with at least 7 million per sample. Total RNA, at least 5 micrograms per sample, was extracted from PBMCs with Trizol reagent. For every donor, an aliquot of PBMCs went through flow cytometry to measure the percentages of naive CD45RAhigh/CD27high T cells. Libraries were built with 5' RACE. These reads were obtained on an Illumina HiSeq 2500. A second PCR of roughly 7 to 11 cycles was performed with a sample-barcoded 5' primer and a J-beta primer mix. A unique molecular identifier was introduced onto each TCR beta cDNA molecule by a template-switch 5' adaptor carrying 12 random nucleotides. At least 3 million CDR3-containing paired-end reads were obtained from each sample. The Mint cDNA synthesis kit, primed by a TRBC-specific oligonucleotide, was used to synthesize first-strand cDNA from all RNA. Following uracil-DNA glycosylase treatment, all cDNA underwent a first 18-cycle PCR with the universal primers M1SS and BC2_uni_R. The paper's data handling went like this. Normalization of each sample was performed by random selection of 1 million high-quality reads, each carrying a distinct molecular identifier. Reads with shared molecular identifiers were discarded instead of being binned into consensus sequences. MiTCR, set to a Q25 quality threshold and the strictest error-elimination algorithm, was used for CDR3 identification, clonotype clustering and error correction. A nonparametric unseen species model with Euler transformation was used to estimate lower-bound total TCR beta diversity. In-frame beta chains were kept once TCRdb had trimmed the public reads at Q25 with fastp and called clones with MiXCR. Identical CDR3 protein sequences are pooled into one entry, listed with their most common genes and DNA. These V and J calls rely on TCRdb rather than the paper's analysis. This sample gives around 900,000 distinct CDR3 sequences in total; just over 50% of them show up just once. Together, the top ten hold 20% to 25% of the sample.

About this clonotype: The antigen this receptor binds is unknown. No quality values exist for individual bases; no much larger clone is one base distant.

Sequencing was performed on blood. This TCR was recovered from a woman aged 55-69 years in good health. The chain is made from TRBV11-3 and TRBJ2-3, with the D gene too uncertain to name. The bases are TGTGCCAGTGCTACGGGCACAGATACGCAGTATTTT. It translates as CASATGTDTQYF.